What follows are 7 T cell receptor beta chains derived from one specimen sequenced in a study of identifying expanded T cells in peripheral blood. Produced via immunoSEQ multiplex PCR; TCRdb's table is partial and in-frame only. The sample holds 75,000 to 95,000 clones; about 88% are singletons and the top ten take roughly 4.4%. Sequenced sample: blood. All receptors come from a person aged 18 to 75 in good health.

In regard to this clone: Other DNA sequences of this sample code for an identical CDR3. For the CDR3, the DNA is TGTGCCAGCAGTTTATTGGGGGCCAATCAGCCCCAGCATTTT. Amino acid sequence: CASSLLGANQPQHF. The rearrangement joins TRBV27 to TRBJ1-5, with D tentatively TRBD1 (6 bases). This CDR3 is built from 14 residues. CDR1 MNHEY and CDR2 SMNVEV come from the germline V gene (reference sequence). V shed 1 base and J shed 3 bases, with 7 bases lying between them.

The chain combines TRBV11-3 with TRBJ2-7; D gene uncertain. The germline V gene has CDR1 SGHNT and CDR2 YENEEA. Deletions cut 4 bases from V and 3 bases from J, with 7 bases between. This CDR3 region has 12 residues. The chain's CDR3 is CASSSLLYEQYF. CDR3 nucleotides: TGTGCCAGCAGCTCACTTCTCTACGAGCAGTACTTC.

The chain combines TRBV5-4 with TRBJ2-1, with 12 bases fitting TRBD2. The ends lost 0 bases at V and 6 bases at J; junction bases unmatched: 1. CDR3 size: 15 residues. Germline CDR1 and CDR2: SGHNT and YYREEE (reference sequence). The DNA of the CDR3 is TGTGCCAGCAGCTTGGGGGGACTAGCGGGCAATGAGCAGTTCTTC. Its translation: CASSLGGLAGNEQFF.

The CDR3 DNA follows: TGTGCCAGCAGTGACCAGGGGATTGAAGCTTTCTTT. This gives the protein CASSDQGIEAFF. The V and J genes are TRBV6-6 and TRBJ1-1; D possibly corresponds to TRBD1 (6 bases). V lost 5 bases to trimming and J lost 7 bases, with 11 bases between them. Germline assignment: CDR1 MNHNY and CDR2 SVGAGI (reference sequence). The CDR3 has 12 residues.

The table lists this clone with a few counts. The V and J genes are TRBV27 and TRBJ1-6; 10 bases align to TRBD1. The length of the CDR3 is 16 residues. Germline V gene data show CDR1 as MNHEY and CDR2 as SMNVEV (reference sequence). With V trimmed by 6 bases and J by 11 bases, 13 bases remained unmatched. The CDR3 here is CASRSPSRDRGPPLHF. CDR3 sequence (DNA): TGTGCCAGCAGATCCCCATCCCGGGACAGGGGTCCACCCCTCCACTTT.

This clone was picked up one time. The V gene is TRBV6-1, the J gene TRBJ1-2; D is unresolved. V gave up 4 bases and J gave up 1 base, with 13 bases separating them. The germline V gene encodes CDR1 MNHNS and CDR2 SASEGT. The CDR3 length is 15 residues. CDR3 region: CASSVGSGYNYGYTF. In DNA, the CDR3 is TGTGCCAGCAGTGTAGGATCGGGGTATAACTATGGCTACACCTTC.

V usage is TRBV7-9 and J usage is TRBJ2-7, with D tentatively TRBD2 (6 bases). CDR3 length: 16 amino acids. In germline, CDR1 is SEHNR, CDR2 FQNEAQ (reference sequence). V lost 5 bases, J lost 0 bases, and 17 bases lay in between. CDR3 sequence: CASSHRRGPSSYEQYF. Written as DNA, the CDR3 is TGTGCCAGCAGCCACAGGCGGGGCCCTAGCTCCTACGAGCAGTACTTC.